This TCR beta chain was captured by sequencing in a study of identifying expanded T cells in peripheral blood. Broader study findings: Roughly two-week clone count variance significantly increased as total template count grew.

To note about this clone: As yet, its antigen is unknown.

Trimming stripped 3 bases from V and 8 bases from J, with 14 bases between. Germline V lookup: CDR1 SQVTM, CDR2 ANQGSEA. CDR3 length equals 13 residues. Produced via immunoSEQ multiplex PCR; TCRdb's table is partial and in-frame only. Of under 150,000 clones in the sample, around 88% were seen once. No infections or other immune events were documented during collection. The sequence came from a person aged 18 to 75 in good health. The chain recombines TRBV29-1 with TRBJ2-1, with D tentatively TRBD1 (6 bases). The source material was blood. CDR3 DNA: TGCAGCGTTGATGAAAACAGGGCCGATGAGCAGTTCTTC. It yields the protein CSVDENRADEQFF.